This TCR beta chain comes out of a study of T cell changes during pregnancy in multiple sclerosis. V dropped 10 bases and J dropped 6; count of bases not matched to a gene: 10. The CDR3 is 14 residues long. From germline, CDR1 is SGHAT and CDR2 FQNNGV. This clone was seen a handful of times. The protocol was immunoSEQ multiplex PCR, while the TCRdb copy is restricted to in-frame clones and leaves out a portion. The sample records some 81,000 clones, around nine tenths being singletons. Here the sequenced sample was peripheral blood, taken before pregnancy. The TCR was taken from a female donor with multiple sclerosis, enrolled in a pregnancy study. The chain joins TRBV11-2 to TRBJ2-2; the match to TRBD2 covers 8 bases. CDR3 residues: CATHWGLESGELFF. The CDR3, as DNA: TGTGCCACCCATTGGGGACTAGAATCCGGGGAGCTGTTTTTT.